This T cell receptor (beta chain) was profiled in a study of T cells in Graves' hyperthyroidism and ophthalmopathy. Study-wide results and limits: With a median lead of approximately 6 months before onset, the model predicted ophthalmopathy.

There were TCR beta CDR3 regions amplified from RNA transcripts. The HTBI primer set served for first-round RT-PCR of the TCR CDR3. TCRdb recomputed calls from the multiplex PCR reads with MiXCR, one row per CDR3 protein. The table includes approximately 570,000 distinct CDR3 sequences, roughly 21% detected once. This clonotype was recorded a few times. Antigen: not known. The CDR3 is 13 residues long. Per germline, CDR1 SGDLS and CDR2 YYNGEE. V was pared by 0 bases and J by 6 bases, with 10 bases between. The receptor was derived from a man in his forties or fifties with Graves' ophthalmopathy. The chain couples TRBV9 to TRBJ2-7, with a possible D match to TRBD1 (6 bases). The sequenced material came from blood. CDR3 sequence reads: CASSVEARGEQYF. CDR3 in DNA: TGTGCCAGCAGCGTAGAAGCCAGGGGCGAGCAGTACTTC.